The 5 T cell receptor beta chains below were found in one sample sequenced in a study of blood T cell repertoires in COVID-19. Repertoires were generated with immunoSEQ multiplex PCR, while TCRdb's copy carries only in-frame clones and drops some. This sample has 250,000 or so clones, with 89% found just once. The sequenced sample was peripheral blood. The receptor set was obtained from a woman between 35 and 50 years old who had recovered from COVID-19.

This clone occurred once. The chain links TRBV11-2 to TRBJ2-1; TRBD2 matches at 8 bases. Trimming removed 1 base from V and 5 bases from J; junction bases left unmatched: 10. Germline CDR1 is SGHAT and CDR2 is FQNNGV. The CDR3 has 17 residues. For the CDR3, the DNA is TGTGCCAGCAGCTTAGGTCCGGCAGCGGGAGAAAACAATGAGCAGTTCTTC. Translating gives CASSLGPAAGENNEQFF.

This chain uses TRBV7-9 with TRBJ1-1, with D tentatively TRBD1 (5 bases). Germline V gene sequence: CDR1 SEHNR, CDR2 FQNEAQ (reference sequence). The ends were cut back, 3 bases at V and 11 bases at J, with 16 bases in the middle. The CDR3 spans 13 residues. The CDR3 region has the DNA TGTGCCAGCAGCTTGGGACTCTCGGAGGGGGCTTTCTTT. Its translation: CASSLGLSEGAFF.

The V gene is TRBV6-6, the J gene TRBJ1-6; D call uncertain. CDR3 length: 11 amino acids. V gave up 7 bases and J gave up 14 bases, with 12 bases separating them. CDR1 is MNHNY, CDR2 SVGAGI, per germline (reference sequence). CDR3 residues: CASNSGPSLHF. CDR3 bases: TGTGCCAGCAATTCTGGCCCCTCCCTCCACTTT.

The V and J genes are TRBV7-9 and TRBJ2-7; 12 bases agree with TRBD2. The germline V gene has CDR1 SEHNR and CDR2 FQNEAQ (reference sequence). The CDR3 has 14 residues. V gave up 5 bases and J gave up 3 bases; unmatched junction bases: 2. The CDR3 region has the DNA TGTGCCAGCAGCCCTAGCGGGGGGGGCTACGAGCAGTACTTC. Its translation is CASSPSGGGYEQYF.

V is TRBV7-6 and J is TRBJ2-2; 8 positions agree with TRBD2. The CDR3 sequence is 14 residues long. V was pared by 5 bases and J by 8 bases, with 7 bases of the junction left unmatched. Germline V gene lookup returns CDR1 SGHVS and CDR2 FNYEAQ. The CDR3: CASSGGLGAGELFF. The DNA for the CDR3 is TGTGCCAGCAGCGGGGGACTAGGCGCTGGGGAGCTGTTTTTT.